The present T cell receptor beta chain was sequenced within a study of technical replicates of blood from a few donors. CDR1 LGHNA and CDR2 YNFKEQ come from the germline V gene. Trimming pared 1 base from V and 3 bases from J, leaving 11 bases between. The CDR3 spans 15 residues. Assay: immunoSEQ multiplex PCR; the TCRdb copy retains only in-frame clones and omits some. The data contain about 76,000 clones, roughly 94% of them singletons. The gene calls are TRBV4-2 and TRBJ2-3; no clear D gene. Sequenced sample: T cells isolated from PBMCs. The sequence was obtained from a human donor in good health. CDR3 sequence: CASSQGAMPTDTQYF. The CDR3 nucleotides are TGTGCCAGCAGCCAAGGGGCAATGCCTACAGATACGCAGTATTTT.